This is a list of T cell receptor beta chains from one sample in a study of monozygotic twins with inflammatory bowel disease. TCRdb re-called the 5' RACE reads and shows each CDR3 protein once, DNA omitted. This table holds a few hundred thousand distinct CDR3 sequences. Specimen: blood. Every receptor here comes from a human donor with ulcerative colitis or Crohn's disease, or a healthy co-twin of an affected twin (not recorded which). Both conserved end residues are part of each CDR3. The order of the fields is J gene, V gene, CDR3 protein.

j_gene: TRBJ1-4
v_gene: TRBV10-1
CDR3aa: CASRVRSEKLFF

j_gene: TRBJ2-7
v_gene: TRBV5-6
CDR3aa: CASSLNGRGYEQYF

j_gene: TRBJ2-1
v_gene: TRBV27
CDR3aa: CASSPRSGLAGALSYNEQFF

j_gene: TRBJ2-7
v_gene: TRBV23-1
CDR3aa: CASSQSLPTGRYEQYF

j_gene: TRBJ2-7
v_gene: TRBV20-1
CDR3aa: CSARVSGPPYEQYF

j_gene: TRBJ2-1
v_gene: TRBV6-5
CDR3aa: CASSLMAGIGYNEQFF

j_gene: TRBJ2-6
v_gene: TRBV7-6
CDR3aa: CASSPRDGYYSGANVLTF

j_gene: TRBJ2-7
v_gene: TRBV12-3/TRBV12-4
CDR3aa: CASSLWDRNYEQYF

j_gene: TRBJ2-5
v_gene: TRBV7-8
CDR3aa: CASSLEWGETQYF

j_gene: TRBJ2-1
v_gene: TRBV24-1
CDR3aa: CATRSGGMPDEQFF

j_gene: TRBJ1-5
v_gene: TRBV20-1
CDR3aa: CSAMDVDSNQPQHF

j_gene: TRBJ1-6
v_gene: TRBV25-1
CDR3aa: CASSRDGRGNSPLHF

j_gene: TRBJ2-1
v_gene: TRBV5-1
CDR3aa: CASSLGQPNNEQFF

j_gene: TRBJ2-1
v_gene: TRBV19
CDR3aa: CASSITSRDTSYNEQFF

j_gene: TRBJ2-1
v_gene: TRBV20-1
CDR3aa: CSARWGIVGEQFF

j_gene: TRBJ2-5
v_gene: TRBV9
CDR3aa: CASSVASGGRETQYF

j_gene: TRBJ2-1
v_gene: TRBV5-1
CDR3aa: CASSLEGGRTNNEQFF

j_gene: TRBJ2-5
v_gene: TRBV7-2
CDR3aa: CASGLLTQETQYF

j_gene: TRBJ2-3
v_gene: TRBV18
CDR3aa: CASSPPQRGGGSDTQYF